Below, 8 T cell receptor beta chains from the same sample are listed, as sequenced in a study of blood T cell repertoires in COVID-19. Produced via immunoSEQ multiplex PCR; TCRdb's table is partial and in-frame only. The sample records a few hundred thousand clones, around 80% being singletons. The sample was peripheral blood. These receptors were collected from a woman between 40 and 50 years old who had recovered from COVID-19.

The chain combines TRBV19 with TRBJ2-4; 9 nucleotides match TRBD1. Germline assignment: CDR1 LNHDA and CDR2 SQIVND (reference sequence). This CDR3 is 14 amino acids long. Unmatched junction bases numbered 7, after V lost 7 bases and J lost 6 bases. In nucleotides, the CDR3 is TGTGCCAGTATGCCGGGACAGGGTGGAAACATTCAGTACTTC. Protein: CASMPGQGGNIQYF. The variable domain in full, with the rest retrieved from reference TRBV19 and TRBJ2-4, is DGGITQSPKYLFRKEGQNVTLSCEQNLNHDAMYWYRQDPGQGLRLIYYSQIVNDFQKGDIAEGYSVSREKKESFPLTVTSAQKNPTAFYLCASMPGQGGNIQYFGAGTRLSVL.

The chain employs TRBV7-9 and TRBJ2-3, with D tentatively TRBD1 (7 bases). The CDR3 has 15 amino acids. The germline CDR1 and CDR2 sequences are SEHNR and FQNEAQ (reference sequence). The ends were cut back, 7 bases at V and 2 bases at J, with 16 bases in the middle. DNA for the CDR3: TGTGCCAGCACCGACTTCAGGGGGGCCACAGATACGCAGTATTTT. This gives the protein CASTDFRGATDTQYF.

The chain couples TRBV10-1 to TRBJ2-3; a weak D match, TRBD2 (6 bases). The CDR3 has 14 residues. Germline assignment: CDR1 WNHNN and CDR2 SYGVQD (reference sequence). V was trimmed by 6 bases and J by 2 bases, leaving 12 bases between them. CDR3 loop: CASRSGTSTDTQYF. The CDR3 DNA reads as TGCGCCAGCAGGTCCGGGACTTCCACAGATACGCAGTATTTT.

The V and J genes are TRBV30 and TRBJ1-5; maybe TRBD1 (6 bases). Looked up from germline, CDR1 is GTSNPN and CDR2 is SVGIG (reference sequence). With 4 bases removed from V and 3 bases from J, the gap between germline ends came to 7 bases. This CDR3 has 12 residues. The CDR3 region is CAWNRDNQPQHF. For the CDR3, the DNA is TGTGCCTGGAACAGGGACAATCAGCCCCAGCATTTT.

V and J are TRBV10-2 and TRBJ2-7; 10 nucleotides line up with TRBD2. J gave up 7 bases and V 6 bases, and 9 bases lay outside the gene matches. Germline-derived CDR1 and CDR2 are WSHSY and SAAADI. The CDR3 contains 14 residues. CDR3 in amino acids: CASRERGGSGEQYF. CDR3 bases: TGCGCCAGCAGGGAGCGGGGGGGATCGGGTGAGCAGTACTTC.

CDR3 nucleotide sequence: TGTGCCAGCAGCTTATCAGTCGTCGGATCCCGGGGGGAGACCCAGTACTTC. It specifies CASSLSVVGSRGETQYF. The V gene is TRBV13, the J gene TRBJ2-5; D may be TRBD2 (6 bases). Germline CDR1 PRHDT, CDR2 FYEKMQ (reference sequence). V lost 2 bases to trimming and J lost 5 bases, with 21 bases between them. The CDR3 totals 17 residues.

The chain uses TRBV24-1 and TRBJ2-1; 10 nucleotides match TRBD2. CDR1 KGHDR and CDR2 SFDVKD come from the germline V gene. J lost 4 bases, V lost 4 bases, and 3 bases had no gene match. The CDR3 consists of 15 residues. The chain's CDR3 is CATSDASGGYNEQFF. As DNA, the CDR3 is TGTGCCACCAGTGACGCTAGCGGGGGTTACAATGAGCAGTTCTTC.

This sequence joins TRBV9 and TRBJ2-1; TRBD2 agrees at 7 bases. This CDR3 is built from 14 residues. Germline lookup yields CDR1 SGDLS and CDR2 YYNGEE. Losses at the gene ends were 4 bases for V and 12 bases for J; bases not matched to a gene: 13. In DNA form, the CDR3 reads TGTGCCAGCAGCCCACCCGCGGGGGAGGGTTCGCAGTTCTTC. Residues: CASSPPAGEGSQFF.